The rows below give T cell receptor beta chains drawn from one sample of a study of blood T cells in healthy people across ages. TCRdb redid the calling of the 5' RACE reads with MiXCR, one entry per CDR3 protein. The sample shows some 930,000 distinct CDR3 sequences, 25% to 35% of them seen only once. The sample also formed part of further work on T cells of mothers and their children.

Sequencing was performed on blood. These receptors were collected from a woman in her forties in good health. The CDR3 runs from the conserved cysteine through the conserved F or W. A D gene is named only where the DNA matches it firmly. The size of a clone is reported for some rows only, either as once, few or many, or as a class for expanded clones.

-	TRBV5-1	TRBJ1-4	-	TGCGCCAGTAGCGACGGACAGCCAACTAATGAAAAACTGTTTTTT	CASSDGQPTNEKLFF
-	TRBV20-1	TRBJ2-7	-	TGCAGTGCTATACTTTTCGGGGGGCGGTTTCGGTACGAGCAGTACTTC	CSAILFGGRFRYEQYF
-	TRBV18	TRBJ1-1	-	TGTGCCAGCTCACCTCCGTCTGGGCCCACTGAAGCTTTCTTT	CASSPPSGPTEAFF
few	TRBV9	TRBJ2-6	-	TGTGCCAGCAGCGCCTTTATAGGGGAGGTCCTGACTTTC	CASSAFIGEVLTF
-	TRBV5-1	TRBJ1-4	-	TGCGCCAGCAGAACACAGTTTGCAACTAATGAAAAACTGTTTTTT	CASRTQFATNEKLFF
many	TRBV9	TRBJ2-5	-	TGTGCCAGCAGCGTAGGAGGGGCCGCTTACCTCCAAGAGACCCAGTACTTC	CASSVGGAAYLQETQYF
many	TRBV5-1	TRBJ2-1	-	TGCGCCAGCAGCGTACAGGGTGGGGATGAGCAGTTCTTC	CASSVQGGDEQFF
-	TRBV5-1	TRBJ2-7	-	TGCGCCAGCAGCTTACCTCGACCTCCCCACGAGCAGTACTTC	CASSLPRPPHEQYF
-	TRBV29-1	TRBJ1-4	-	TGCAGCGTTGTCAGGGGTTTTCGGGAAAAACTGTTTTTT	CSVVRGFREKLFF
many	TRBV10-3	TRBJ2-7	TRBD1	TGTGCCATCAGGGGACAGGGTAGCTACGAGCAGTACTTC	CAIRGQGSYEQYF
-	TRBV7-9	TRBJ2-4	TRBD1	TGTGCCAGCAGCACCAGTGACAGGGCAGACATTCAGTACTTC	CASSTSDRADIQYF
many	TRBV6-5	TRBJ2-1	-	TGTGCCAGCAGATCAGGCCACCCCGATGAGCAGTTCTTC	CASRSGHPDEQFF
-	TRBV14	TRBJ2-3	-	TGTGCCAGCAGCCGAGAAAGAGTGGGGTGGCGAACAGATACGCAGTATTTT	CASSRERVGWRTDTQYF
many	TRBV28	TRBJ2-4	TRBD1	TGTGCCAGCAGTCTCCAGGGACAGGGGCTAGCCAAAAACATTCAGTACTTC	CASSLQGQGLAKNIQYF
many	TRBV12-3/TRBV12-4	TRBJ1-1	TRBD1	TGTGCCAGCAGTTTATCCGGGACAGCGAACACTGAAGCTTTCTTT	CASSLSGTANTEAFF
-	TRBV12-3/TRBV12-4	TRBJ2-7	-	TGTGCCAGCAGTTTCGGAGGATACAATGAGCAGTACTTC	CASSFGGYNEQYF
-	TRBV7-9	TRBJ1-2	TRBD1	TGTGCCAGCAGCTTACTCGACAGGGCATATGGCTACACCTTC	CASSLLDRAYGYTF
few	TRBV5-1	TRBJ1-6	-	TGCGCCAGCAGCGCAGTATCCGCAAATTCACCCCTCCACTTT	CASSAVSANSPLHF
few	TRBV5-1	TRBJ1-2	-	TGCGCCAGCAGCGAGGTTCAGGGGAACTATGGCTACACCTTC	CASSEVQGNYGYTF
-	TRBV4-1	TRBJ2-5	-	TGCGCCAGCAGCCCGACTGTCGGCGAGACCCAGTACTTC	CASSPTVGETQYF
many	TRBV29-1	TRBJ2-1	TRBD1	TGCAGCGTTGGAGGGGACAGGGGGAGTGAGCAGTTCTTC	CSVGGDRGSEQFF
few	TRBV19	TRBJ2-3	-	TGTGCCAGTAGTATTACAGAGGGATTCGCAGATACGCAGTATTTT	CASSITEGFADTQYF
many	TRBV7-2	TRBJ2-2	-	TGTGCCAGCAGCTTAGAACAGGGAGGCACCGGGGAGCTGTTTTTT	CASSLEQGGTGELFF
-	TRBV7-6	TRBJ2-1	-	TGTGCCAGCAGTGGAGGGAGGGGGACTTACAATGAGCAGTTCTTC	CASSGGRGTYNEQFF
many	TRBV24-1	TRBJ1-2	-	TGTGCCACTAGAACTGGGACAACGGAAGGCTACACCTTC	CATRTGTTEGYTF
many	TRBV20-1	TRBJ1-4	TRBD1	TGCAGTGCTAGAGAACAGGGGGCTAGAGAAAAACTGTTTTTT	CSAREQGAREKLFF
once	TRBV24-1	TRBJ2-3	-	TGTGCCACCAGTCCCCCTGGGGCAGATACGCAGTATTTT	CATSPPGADTQYF
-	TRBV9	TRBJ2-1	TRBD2	TGTGCCAGCAGCGTACTAGCGGAAACCTACAATGAGCAGTTCTTC	CASSVLAETYNEQFF
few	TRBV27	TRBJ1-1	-	TGTGCCAGCAGTCTCCTACCAGGGGATAACACTGAAGCTTTCTTT	CASSLLPGDNTEAFF